The subject of this entry is one TCR beta chain. With 2 bases removed from V and 1 base from J, the gap between germline ends came to 14 bases. CDR1 is SGHRS, CDR2 YFSETQ, per germline. The CDR3 loop spans 16 amino acids. Per the authors' pipeline: Amplified reference gene primers provided the basis for estimating nucleated cell counts. TCRdb's copy holds only in-frame clones and misses some; the assay was immunoSEQ multiplex PCR. The V and J calls and clone size were taken over from that table, and D and trimming were inferred from the DNA. The sample yields under 110,000 clones, about two thirds seen once. The data were obtained in a study of blood T cell repertoires in COVID-19. Study as a whole: Acute and convalescent COVID-19 specimens originated in the United States, Italy and Spain. T cells, B-cell-depleted T cells, or PBMCs supplied cDNA or gDNA.

The origin of this receptor is a human donor with acute or convalescent COVID-19. The donor label of this sample is uncertain. The chain employs TRBV5-1 and TRBJ2-3, with TRBD1 as a possible D gene (6 bases). The material sequenced was peripheral blood. CDR3 in amino acids: CASSLPGVRGTDTQYF. CDR3 nucleotide sequence: TGCGCCAGCAGCTTACCAGGGGTGAGGGGCACAGATACGCAGTATTTT. Full variable domain (outside the CDR3, taken from reference TRBV5-1 and TRBJ2-3): KAGVTQTPRYLIKTRGQQVTLSCSPISGHRSVSWYQQTPGQGLQFLFEYFSETQRNKGNFPGRFSGRQFSNSRSEMNVSTLELGDSALYLCASSLPGVRGTDTQYFGPGTRLTVL.